This entry features one T cell receptor (beta chain) sequence. TCRdb keeps only in-frame clones here, not all; method: immunoSEQ multiplex PCR. The sample lists about 110,000 clones; just under 95% were seen once. The entry originates in a study of T cell changes during pregnancy in multiple sclerosis. Germline-derived CDR1 and CDR2 are LGHNA and YSLEER. Deletions cut 8 bases from V and 10 bases from J, with 14 bases between. This CDR3 has 11 residues. The sequenced sample was peripheral blood, obtained in the third trimester of pregnancy. The receptor comes from a female donor in good health, enrolled as a control in a pregnancy study. The chain carries TRBV4-3 and TRBJ1-1; the D is unclear. The CDR3: CASRGPNGAFF. The DNA for the CDR3 is TGCGCCAGCCGCGGTCCCAACGGAGCTTTCTTT.